The 29 T cell receptor beta chains reported below all come from one sample, sequenced in a study of CD8+ T cells in alopecia areata. RNA was isolated and reverse transcribed to cDNA, the sequencing template. Produced via immunoSEQ multiplex PCR; TCRdb's table is partial and in-frame only. The sample shows around 82,000 clones, roughly half of them seen only once. Material: NKG2D-high CD8+ T cells sorted from blood. These receptors came from a human donor with alopecia areata.

The gene calls are TRBV9 and TRBJ2-3; TRBD2 aligns across 7 bases. The CDR3 runs 17 residues. V shed 0 bases, J shed 2 bases, and the junction held 9 bases outside the gene matches. The germline CDR1 and CDR2 sequences are SGDLS and YYNGEE. In nucleotides, the CDR3 is TGTGCCAGCAGCGTAGAGGTAGCAGCGGGGCCCACAGATACGCAGTATTTT. Its protein product is CASSVEVAAGPTDTQYF.

This clone was counted a few times. The chain links TRBV28 to TRBJ2-3; 7 nucleotides match TRBD2. V shed 5 bases and J 1 base; nucleotides not matched to a gene: 6. The CDR3 loop spans 15 amino acids. Germline CDR1 reads MDHEN; CDR2 reads SYDVKM. The CDR3 sequence is CASSIERDGTDTQYF. As DNA, the CDR3 is TGTGCCAGCAGTATTGAGCGGGATGGCACAGATACGCAGTATTTT.

This clone was detected only a few times. The chain links TRBV27 to TRBJ2-3; D is undetermined. Trimming stripped 7 bases from V and 4 bases from J, with 15 bases between. In germline, CDR1 is MNHEY, CDR2 SMNVEV (reference sequence). CDR3 length: 14 residues. CDR3 sequence: CASKRGTQSDTQYF. Written as DNA, the CDR3 is TGTGCCAGCAAACGAGGAACACAGTCAGATACGCAGTATTTT.

In the case of this clone: A read error may account for a junction end that differs from germline. The V call is TRBV27, the J call TRBJ1-1, with D possibly being TRBD1 (6 bases). The CDR3 runs 14 residues. Germline V gene data show CDR1 as MNHEY and CDR2 as SMNVEV (reference sequence). CDR3 sequence reads: CASSVSGVYTEAFF. CDR3 bases: TGTGCCAGCAGTGTATCAGGGGTTTACACTGAAGCTTTCTTT.

The V call is TRBV11-2, the J call TRBJ1-1; weak D call: TRBD1 (5 bases). V lost 4 bases and J 6 bases, leaving 9 bases between the germline ends. From germline, CDR1 is SGHAT and CDR2 FQNNGV. The CDR3 covers 12 residues. The CDR3 DNA sequence: TGTGCCAGCAGCTCAGGGACGGCTGAAGCTTTCTTT. Its protein is CASSSGTAEAFF. The full variable domain, rest sourced from reference TRBV11-2 and TRBJ1-1, is EAGVAQSPRYKIIEKRQSVAFWCNPISGHATLYWYQQILGQGPKLLIQFQNNGVVDDSQLPKDRFSAERLKGVDSTLKIQPAKLEDSAVYLCASSSGTAEAFFGQGTRLTVV.

The V and J genes are TRBV4-1 and TRBJ1-1, with D tentatively TRBD1 (6 bases). From germline, CDR1 is MGHRA and CDR2 YSYEKL. With 2 bases removed from V and 7 bases from J, the gap between germline ends came to 14 bases. The CDR3 is made up of 14 amino acids. The CDR3 loop reads CASSQSTGMFEAFF. The DNA for the CDR3 is TGCGCCAGCAGCCAAAGTACAGGGATGTTTGAAGCTTTCTTT.

This chain links TRBV19 with TRBJ2-7; TRBD1 is a possible D gene (6 bases). The germline V gene encodes CDR1 LNHDA and CDR2 SQIVND (reference sequence). The CDR3 contains 13 residues. V was shortened by 8 bases and J by 8 bases, with 19 bases between the two germline ends. CDR3 residues: CASAPAGEGKQYF. CDR3 bases: TGTGCCAGTGCCCCGGCAGGGGAAGGAAAGCAGTACTTC.

This rearrangement joins TRBV4-1 to TRBJ2-7; D is undetermined. The germline CDR1 and CDR2 sequences are MGHRA and YSYEKL. Between the trimmed V and J ends, which lost 2 bases and 2 bases, there was a span of 7 bases. CDR3 length: 13 amino acids. CDR3 nucleotides: TGCGCCAGCAGCCAATCAACCACCTACGAGCAGTACTTC. This sequence encodes CASSQSTTYEQYF.

The V gene is TRBV6-5, the J gene TRBJ2-1; D unclear. Trimming pared 0 bases from V and 8 bases from J, leaving 11 bases between. Germline-derived CDR1 and CDR2 are MNHEY and SVGAGI. The CDR3 totals 14 residues. The CDR3 nucleotides are TGTGCCAGCAGTTACTCGCCCTTACCCCATGAGCAGTTCTTC. Protein sequence: CASSYSPLPHEQFF.

The V gene is TRBV27, the J gene TRBJ1-2; D ambiguous. Trimming took off 6 bases at V and 3 bases at J, with 11 bases between the two ends. This CDR3 contains 13 residues. Germline V gives CDR1 MNHEY, CDR2 SMNVEV (reference sequence). The CDR3 loop is CASSLGSDYGYTF. The CDR3 bases are TGTGCCAGCAGCCTAGGCTCAGACTATGGCTACACCTTC.

In DNA form, the CDR3 reads TGTGCCAGCAGCTTAGGTCCCCCCGGGACAGCGAACACTGAAGCTTTCTTT. Residues: CASSLGPPGTANTEAFF. The chain recombines TRBV11-2 with TRBJ1-1; 7 nucleotides match TRBD1. V gave up 1 base and J gave up 1 base; unmatched junction bases: 9. This CDR3 region has 17 residues. Germline assignment: CDR1 SGHAT and CDR2 FQNNGV.

The J gene is TRBJ2-1, the V gene TRBV9, with D possibly being TRBD1 (6 bases). The CDR3 covers 15 residues. Germline V gives CDR1 SGDLS, CDR2 YYNGEE. Trimming took off 2 bases at V and 0 bases at J, with 9 bases between the two ends. The CDR3 DNA sequence: TGTGCCAGCAGCGTCCGGGACATCTCCTACAATGAGCAGTTCTTC. This translates into CASSVRDISYNEQFF.

The chain joins TRBV20-1 to TRBJ2-7; weak D call: TRBD2 (5 bases). The ends were cut back, 3 bases at V and 5 bases at J, with 8 bases in the middle. This CDR3 is built from 11 residues. Germline-derived CDR1 and CDR2 are DFQATT and SNEGSKA (reference sequence). The CDR3 DNA is TGCAGTGCTAGTCCCGGGAACGAGCAGTACTTC. Residues: CSASPGNEQYF.

The chain couples TRBV30 to TRBJ2-3; D is possibly TRBD1 (5 bases). CDR1 and CDR2 from the germline V gene are GTSNPN and SVGIG (reference sequence). V lost 3 bases and J 1 base, leaving 8 bases between the germline ends. The CDR3 loop spans 13 amino acids. CDR3 loop: CAWSPTGTDTQYF. The CDR3, as DNA: TGTGCCTGGAGCCCGACAGGCACAGATACGCAGTATTTT.

This clone turned up a few times. The chain employs TRBV29-1 and TRBJ2-7, with TRBD1 matching 8 bases. Losses at the gene ends were 4 bases for V and 1 base for J; bases not matched to a gene: 0. The germline CDR1 and CDR2 sequences are SQVTM and ANQGSEA. The CDR3 is 12 residues long. The CDR3 sequence is CSVGTGSYEQYF. CDR3 sequence (DNA): TGCAGCGTTGGGACAGGGTCCTACGAGCAGTACTTC.

This clone has only one observation. The V gene is TRBV27, the J gene TRBJ1-4; D not resolved. Per the germline V gene, CDR1 is MNHEY and CDR2 is SMNVEV (reference sequence). CDR3 size: 16 residues. Trimming removed 0 bases from V and 3 bases from J, with 11 bases in between. The CDR3 DNA sequence: TGTGCCAGCAGTTTATCAGTTGAGTTATCTAATGAAAAACTGTTTTTT. It translates to CASSLSVELSNEKLFF.

The chain uses TRBV13 and TRBJ2-7, with D maybe TRBD1 (6 bases). The germline V gene encodes CDR1 PRHDT and CDR2 FYEKMQ (reference sequence). V shed 4 bases and J shed 1 base, with 11 bases lying between them. This CDR3 has 14 amino acids. The CDR3: CASSSRDTSYEQYF. CDR3 bases: TGTGCCAGCAGCTCACGGGACACTTCCTACGAGCAGTACTTC.

The chain uses TRBV14 and TRBJ2-1, with D possibly being TRBD1 or TRBD2 (5 bases each). The CDR3 totals 17 residues. V was clipped by 0 bases and J by 8 bases, with 20 bases between them. Germline V gene lookup returns CDR1 SGHDN and CDR2 FVKESK. As DNA, the CDR3 is TGTGCCAGCAGCCAAGATTCGGGGACCATTGTCAACCATGAGCAGTTCTTC. It specifies CASSQDSGTIVNHEQFF.

The chain uses TRBV29-1 and TRBJ2-5; D uncertain. Germline assignment: CDR1 SQVTM and CDR2 ANQGSEA. The ends were cut back, 3 bases at V and 2 bases at J, with 10 bases in the middle. The CDR3 sequence is 13 residues long. Here the CDR3 DNA reads TGCAGCGTTGATGGAAGAGCTCAAGAGACCCAGTACTTC. This codes for CSVDGRAQETQYF.

The chain employs TRBV5-4 and TRBJ2-1; D is uncertain. Per the germline V gene, CDR1 is SGHNT and CDR2 is YYREEE (reference sequence). This CDR3 is 15 amino acids long. Trimming took 4 bases from V and 0 from J, leaving 11 bases between them. The CDR3 loop reads CASSHRTNSYNEQFF. Here the CDR3 DNA reads TGTGCCAGCAGCCATCGGACCAACTCCTACAATGAGCAGTTCTTC.

This clone was seen a few times. The chain recombines TRBV2 with TRBJ2-3; D call uncertain. The ends were cut back, 2 bases at V and 6 bases at J, with 12 bases in the middle. Germline CDR1 and CDR2: SNHLY and FYNNEI. The CDR3 is 14 residues long. The CDR3, as DNA: TGTGCCAGCAGTGAATCCCGCGCTTCGGATACGCAGTATTTT. Its protein is CASSESRASDTQYF.

The chain couples TRBV29-1 to TRBJ2-7; D tentatively reads TRBD1 or TRBD2 (5 bases each). This CDR3 has 14 amino acids. Looked up from germline, CDR1 is SQVTM and CDR2 is ANQGSEA. V was pared by 7 bases and J by 0 bases, with 16 bases between. This CDR3 reads CSAPGTSASYEQYF. CDR3 DNA sequence: TGCAGCGCCCCAGGGACGTCGGCCTCCTACGAGCAGTACTTC.

This chain uses TRBV27 with TRBJ2-1; 9 nucleotides line up with TRBD2. There are 17 residues in the CDR3. Germline CDR1 is MNHEY and CDR2 is SMNVEV (reference sequence). The junction had 14 bases not matched to a gene; V was cut back by 2 bases and J by 9 bases. CDR3: CASSLTSGGLVRGEQFF. The CDR3 DNA follows: TGTGCCAGCAGTTTAACCAGCGGGGGGCTCGTAAGAGGTGAGCAGTTCTTC.

There are a few counts of this clone. The chain has TRBV4-1 and TRBJ1-2; TRBD1 matches 9 bases. This CDR3 is 15 amino acids long. The germline V gene has CDR1 MGHRA and CDR2 YSYEKL. The V and J ends lost 4 bases and 6 bases, in that order; junction bases with no gene match: 9. This CDR3 reads CASSPRDRDLDGYTF. CDR3 nucleotides: TGCGCCAGCAGCCCCCGGGACAGGGACCTGGATGGCTACACCTTC.

The chain uses TRBV4-1 and TRBJ2-7, with D tentatively TRBD1 (6 bases). CDR3 length: 16 amino acids. Germline V CDR1 and CDR2: MGHRA, YSYEKL. V dropped 0 bases and J dropped 2 bases, with 14 bases sitting between them. DNA for the CDR3: TGCGCCAGCAGCCAAGAGGACAGTCCTGAAGCCTACGAGCAGTACTTC. Translation gives CASSQEDSPEAYEQYF.

The chain employs TRBV7-8 and TRBJ2-3; 12 bases map to TRBD2. The CDR3 runs to 22 residues. CDR1 is SGHVS and CDR2 is FQNEAQ in the germline V gene. Trimming cost V 2 bases and J 1 base; bases outside gene matches: 19. In DNA form, the CDR3 reads TGTGCCAGCAGCTTACCCTCCCGACTAGCGGGAGTAAGGCCATGGGGCACAGATACGCAGTATTTT. Its protein is CASSLPSRLAGVRPWGTDTQYF.

V usage is TRBV27 and J usage is TRBJ2-2; TRBD2 is a possible D gene (5 bases). CDR1 MNHEY and CDR2 SMNVEV come from the germline V gene (reference sequence). The CDR3 is made up of 14 amino acids. Trimming took off 3 bases at V and 7 bases at J, with 12 bases between the two ends. The CDR3 nucleotides are TGTGCCAGCAGTTTTGAGGGTCTGAACGGGGAGCTGTTTTTT. Translating it yields CASSFEGLNGELFF.

V and J are TRBV12-5 and TRBJ2-1; 7 bases align to TRBD1. The germline V gene encodes CDR1 LGHNT and CDR2 FRNRAP. This CDR3 comprises 16 residues. V lost 3 bases to trimming and J lost 3 bases; unmatched junction nucleotides: 8. The CDR3 nucleotides are TGTGCTAGTGGTTTACAAACGGGACAGATCTACAATGAGCAGTTCTTC. Translated: CASGLQTGQIYNEQFF.

The CDR3 DNA follows: TGCAGCGTTGAAGACAGGGATCCCCCCTCTCGGGGCTACACCTTC. Its translation: CSVEDRDPPSRGYTF. This chain joins TRBV29-1 and TRBJ1-2; tentative D call: TRBD1 (5 bases). Trimming took off 0 bases at V and 8 bases at J, with 19 bases between the two ends. Germline V gene data show CDR1 as SQVTM and CDR2 as ANQGSEA. The CDR3 length is 15 residues. The variable domain in full, with the rest retrieved from reference TRBV29-1 and TRBJ1-2, is SAVISQKPSRDICQRGTSLTIQCQVDSQVTMMFWYRQQPGQSLTLIATANQGSEATYESGFVIDKFPISRPNLTFSTLTVSNMSPEDSSIYLCSVEDRDPPSRGYTFGSGTRLTVV.